What follows is one TCR beta chain and its context. Its antigen is unknown. Profiling relied on immunoSEQ multiplex PCR, and the TCRdb table lists in-frame clones only, not all of them. The data contain 110,000 to 150,000 clones, roughly 91% of them singletons. These data come from a study of T cell responses to AZD1222 COVID-19 vaccine. Study outcomes and limitations: After the peak T cell response, and only then, were repertoires sampled. The study identified only a handful of AZD1222 recipients as seropositive at baseline. Donors were chiefly white British, with a greater number of females, and clonal diversity was perhaps underestimated. There were vaccine-associated CD4 TCRs across spike, dominant at 160-218 and 743-854.

The germline V gene encodes CDR1 MNHEY and CDR2 SMNVEV (reference sequence). V shed 6 bases and J shed 4 bases, with 9 bases lying between them. The CDR3 length is 12 residues. This receptor was obtained from an adult in good health. V gene TRBV27 combines with J gene TRBJ1-1; D not resolved. The material was peripheral blood, obtained on day 0 of AZD1222 vaccination. CDR3 nucleotides: TGTGCCAGCAGCCCAGGAGGCACTGAAGCTTTCTTT. Its translation is CASSPGGTEAFF.